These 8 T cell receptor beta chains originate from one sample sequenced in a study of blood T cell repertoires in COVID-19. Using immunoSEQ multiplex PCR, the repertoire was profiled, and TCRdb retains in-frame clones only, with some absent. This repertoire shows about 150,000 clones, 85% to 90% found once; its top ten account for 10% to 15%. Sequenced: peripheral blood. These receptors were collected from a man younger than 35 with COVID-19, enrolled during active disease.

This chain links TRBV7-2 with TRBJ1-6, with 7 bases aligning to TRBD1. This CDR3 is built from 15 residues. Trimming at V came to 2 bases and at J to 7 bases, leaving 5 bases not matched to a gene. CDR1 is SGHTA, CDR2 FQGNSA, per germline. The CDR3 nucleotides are TGTGCCAGCAGCTTATGGGGACAGCGAAATTCACCCCTCCACTTT. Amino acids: CASSLWGQRNSPLHF.

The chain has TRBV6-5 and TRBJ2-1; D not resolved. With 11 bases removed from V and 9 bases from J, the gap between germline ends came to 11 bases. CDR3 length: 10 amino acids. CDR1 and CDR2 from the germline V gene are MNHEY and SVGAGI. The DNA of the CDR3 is TGTGCCTCCCTTCGCGGTGAGCAGTTCTTC. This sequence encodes CASLRGEQFF.

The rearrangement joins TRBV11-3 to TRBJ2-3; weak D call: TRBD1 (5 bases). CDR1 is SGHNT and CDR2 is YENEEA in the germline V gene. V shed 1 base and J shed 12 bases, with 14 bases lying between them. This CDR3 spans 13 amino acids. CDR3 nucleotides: TGTGCCAGCAGCTTAGGCGGAGCAGGGTCACAGTATTTT. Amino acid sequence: CASSLGGAGSQYF.

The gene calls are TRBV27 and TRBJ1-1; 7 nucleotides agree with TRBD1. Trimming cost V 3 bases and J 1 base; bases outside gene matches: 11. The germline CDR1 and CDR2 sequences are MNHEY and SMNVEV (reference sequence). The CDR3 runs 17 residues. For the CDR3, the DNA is TGTGCCAGCAGTTTCGTAGGGGGCAGGGGGTGGAACACTGAAGCTTTCTTT. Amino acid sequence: CASSFVGGRGWNTEAFF.

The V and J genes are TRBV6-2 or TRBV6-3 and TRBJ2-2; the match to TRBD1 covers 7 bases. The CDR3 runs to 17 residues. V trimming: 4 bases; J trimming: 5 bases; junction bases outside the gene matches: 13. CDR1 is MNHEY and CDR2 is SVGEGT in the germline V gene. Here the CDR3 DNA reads TGTGCCAGCAGTTCCACTCTATCGGGACAGCTAACCGGGGAGCTGTTTTTT. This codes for CASSSTLSGQLTGELFF.

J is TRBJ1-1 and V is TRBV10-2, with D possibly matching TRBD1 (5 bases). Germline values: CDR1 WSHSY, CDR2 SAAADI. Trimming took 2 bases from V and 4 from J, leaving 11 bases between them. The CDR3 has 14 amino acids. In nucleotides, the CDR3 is TGCGCCAGCAGTGAGACCAGGGATTCCACTGAAGCTTTCTTT. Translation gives CASSETRDSTEAFF.

CDR3 in DNA: TGCGCCAGCAGCCAAAGCCCTAGCGGGTCGAACACCGGGGAGCTGTTTTTT. Protein: CASSQSPSGSNTGELFF. V and J are TRBV4-3 and TRBJ2-2, with 8 bases that match TRBD2. The CDR3 consists of 17 residues. The V gene end was trimmed by 2 bases and the J gene end by 0 bases; junction bases not matched to a gene: 5. The germline V gene has CDR1 LGHNA and CDR2 YSLEER.

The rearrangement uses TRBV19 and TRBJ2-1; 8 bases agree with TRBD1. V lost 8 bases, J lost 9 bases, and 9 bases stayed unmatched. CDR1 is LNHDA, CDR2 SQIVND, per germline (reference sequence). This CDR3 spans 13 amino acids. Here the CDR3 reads CASSRRGLGEQFF. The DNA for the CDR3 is TGTGCCAGTTCCCGCAGGGGGCTCGGTGAGCAGTTCTTC.